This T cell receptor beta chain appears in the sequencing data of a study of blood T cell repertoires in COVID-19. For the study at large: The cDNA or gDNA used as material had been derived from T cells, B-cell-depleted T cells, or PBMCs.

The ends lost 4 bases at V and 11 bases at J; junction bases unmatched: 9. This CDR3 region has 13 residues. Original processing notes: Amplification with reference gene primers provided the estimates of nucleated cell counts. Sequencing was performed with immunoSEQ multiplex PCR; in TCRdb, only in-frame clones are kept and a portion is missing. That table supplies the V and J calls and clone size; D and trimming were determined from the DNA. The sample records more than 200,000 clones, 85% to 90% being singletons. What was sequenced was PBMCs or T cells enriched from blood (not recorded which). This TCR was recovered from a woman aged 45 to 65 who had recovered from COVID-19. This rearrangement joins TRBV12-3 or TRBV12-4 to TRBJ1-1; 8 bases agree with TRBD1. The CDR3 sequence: CASSSGQGEMAFF. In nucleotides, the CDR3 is TGTGCCAGCAGTTCCGGACAGGGCGAGATGGCTTTCTTT.